A single sample gave rise to the 12 T cell receptor beta chains below, sequenced in a study of technical replicates of blood from a few donors. Here immunoSEQ multiplex PCR was the method, and the copy in TCRdb shows in-frame clones only, minus some. The sample carries approximately 76,000 clones, around 90% recorded once. The specimen sequenced was T cells isolated from PBMCs. The receptor set was obtained from a human donor in good health.

J is TRBJ2-7 and V is TRBV10-3, with 9 nucleotides matching TRBD2. The trim removed 6 bases at V and 0 bases at J, leaving 6 bases unmatched. CDR3 length: 15 amino acids. The V gene's germline CDR1 is ENHRY and CDR2 SYGVKD. CDR3 in DNA: TGTGCCATCAGGGGTCCAGCGGGGGGCTCCTACGAGCAGTACTTC. Translating it yields CAIRGPAGGSYEQYF.

The chain employs TRBV6-5 and TRBJ2-7; 9 positions match TRBD1. This CDR3 has 13 residues. With V trimmed by 7 bases and J by 6 bases, 7 bases remained unmatched. The germline V gene encodes CDR1 MNHEY and CDR2 SVGAGI. The CDR3 region is CASKSDRGVEQYF. The CDR3 coding sequence is TGTGCCAGCAAAAGCGACAGGGGGGTCGAGCAGTACTTC.

This chain joins TRBV19 and TRBJ1-4; 7 positions agree with TRBD1. J was trimmed by 8 bases and V by 6 bases; bases with no gene match: 9. CDR1 is LNHDA and CDR2 is SQIVND in the germline V gene (reference sequence). CDR3 length: 14 amino acids. CDR3 DNA sequence: TGTGCCAGTAGGTCTGACAGGGTGTTGGAAAAACTGTTTTTT. This encodes CASRSDRVLEKLFF.

The rearrangement joins TRBV7-6 to TRBJ2-3; 9 bases match TRBD2. V dropped 0 bases and J dropped 6; count of bases not matched to a gene: 4. The germline V gene encodes CDR1 SGHVS and CDR2 FNYEAQ. The CDR3 is 15 amino acids. The CDR3 loop reads CASSLARGGLDTQYF. CDR3 sequence (DNA): TGTGCCAGCAGCTTAGCGCGGGGGGGCCTTGATACGCAGTATTTT.

The CDR3 protein is CSGQENTEAFF. CDR3 nucleotide sequence: TGCAGTGGACAAGAAAACACTGAAGCTTTCTTT. This chain joins TRBV20-1 and TRBJ1-1; no clear D. V dropped 7 bases and J dropped 2 bases, with 8 bases sitting between them. CDR1 and CDR2 (germline): DFQATT, SNEGSKA (reference sequence). The CDR3 covers 11 residues.

The V gene is TRBV15, the J gene TRBJ1-1; D gene uncertain. V lost 1 base and J 6 bases, leaving 9 bases between the germline ends. The CDR3 is made up of 13 amino acids. The germline gives CDR1 LNHNV, CDR2 YYDKDF (reference sequence). For the CDR3, the DNA is TGTGCCACCAGCAGAGGGAGGGTGGCTGAAGCTTTCTTT. Protein sequence: CATSRGRVAEAFF.

V and J are TRBV7-9 and TRBJ2-7; D gene uncertain. Trimming took off 2 bases at V and 7 bases at J, with 12 bases between the two ends. CDR1 and CDR2 from the germline V gene are SEHNR and FQNEAQ (reference sequence). The CDR3 contains 13 residues. The CDR3 protein is CASSLTQVSEQYF. The CDR3 bases are TGTGCCAGCAGCTTAACCCAGGTGTCGGAGCAGTACTTC.

The V gene is TRBV27, the J gene TRBJ1-6; D perhaps matches TRBD1 (6 bases). V was pared by 3 bases and J by 9 bases, with 18 bases between. The germline gives CDR1 MNHEY, CDR2 SMNVEV (reference sequence). The CDR3 spans 16 residues. For the CDR3, the DNA is TGTGCCAGCAGTTTCAAACTCGGACAGTACGCTTCACCCCTCCACTTT. This translates into CASSFKLGQYASPLHF.

The CDR3 DNA is TGTGCCAGCAGCTTAGATATGGCAGGGGGTGAAAAACTGTTTTTT. Its protein is CASSLDMAGGEKLFF. The rearrangement links TRBV7-9 to TRBJ1-4; TRBD1 aligns across 7 bases. The J segment lost 7 bases and the V segment lost 1 base, leaving 6 bases of the junction unmatched. The germline V gene has CDR1 SEHNR and CDR2 FQNEAQ (reference sequence). CDR3 length: 15 amino acids.

V usage is TRBV5-6 and J usage is TRBJ2-7; TRBD1 aligns across 12 bases. The V gene's germline CDR1 is SGHDT and CDR2 YYEEEE. The CDR3 is 14 residues long. Trimming took 2 bases from V and 5 from J; bases not matched to a gene: 2. The CDR3 coding sequence is TGTGCCAGCAGCTTCGGGACAGGGGGCGACGAGCAGTACTTC. Translating it yields CASSFGTGGDEQYF.

The rearrangement joins TRBV2 to TRBJ2-1; D remains unclear. In germline, CDR1 is SNHLY, CDR2 FYNNEI. With 9 bases removed from V and 6 bases from J, the gap between germline ends came to 12 bases. The CDR3 totals 12 residues. CDR3 DNA sequence: TGTGCCAGTACTGGAAGCGCCAATGAGCAGTTCTTC. Protein product: CASTGSANEQFF.

CDR3 bases: TGTGCCAGCAGCCCCCCGACTACCCACTACAATGAGCAGTTCTTC. This gives the protein CASSPPTTHYNEQFF. V usage is TRBV5-8 and J usage is TRBJ2-1, with D possibly matching TRBD2 (5 bases). V lost 4 bases, J lost 3 bases, and 14 bases lay in between. This CDR3 spans 15 amino acids. Germline CDR1 SGHTS, CDR2 YDEGEE.